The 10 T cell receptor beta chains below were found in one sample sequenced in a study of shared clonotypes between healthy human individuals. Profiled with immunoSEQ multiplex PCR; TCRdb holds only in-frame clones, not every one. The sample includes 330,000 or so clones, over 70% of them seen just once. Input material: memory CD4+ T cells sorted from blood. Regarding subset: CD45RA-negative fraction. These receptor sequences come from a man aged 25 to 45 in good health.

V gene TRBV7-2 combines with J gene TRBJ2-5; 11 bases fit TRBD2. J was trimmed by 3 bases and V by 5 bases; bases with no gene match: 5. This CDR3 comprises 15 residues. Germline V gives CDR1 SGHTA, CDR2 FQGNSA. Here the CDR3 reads CASSTQLAGEETQYF. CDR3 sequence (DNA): TGTGCCAGCAGCACCCAACTAGCGGGAGAAGAGACCCAGTACTTC.

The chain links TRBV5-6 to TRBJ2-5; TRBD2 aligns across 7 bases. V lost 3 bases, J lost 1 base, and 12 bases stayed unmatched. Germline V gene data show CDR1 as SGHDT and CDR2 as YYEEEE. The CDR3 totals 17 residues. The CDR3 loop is CASSSWWGGGAQETQYF. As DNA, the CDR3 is TGTGCCAGCAGCTCCTGGTGGGGGGGAGGAGCCCAAGAGACCCAGTACTTC.

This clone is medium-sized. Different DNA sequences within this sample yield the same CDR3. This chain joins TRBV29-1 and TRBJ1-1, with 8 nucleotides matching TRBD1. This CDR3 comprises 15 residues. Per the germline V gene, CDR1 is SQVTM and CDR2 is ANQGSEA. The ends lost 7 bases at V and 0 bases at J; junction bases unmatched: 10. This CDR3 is CSASGGWGMNTEAFF. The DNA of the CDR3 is TGCAGCGCTTCAGGGGGCTGGGGGATGAACACTGAAGCTTTCTTT.

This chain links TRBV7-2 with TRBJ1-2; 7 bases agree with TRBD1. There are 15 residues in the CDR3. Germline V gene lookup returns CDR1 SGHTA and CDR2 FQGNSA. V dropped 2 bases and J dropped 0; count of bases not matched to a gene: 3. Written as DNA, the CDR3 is TGTGCCAGCAGCTTAAGAGGGGGCCCTAACTATGGCTACACCTTC. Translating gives CASSLRGGPNYGYTF.

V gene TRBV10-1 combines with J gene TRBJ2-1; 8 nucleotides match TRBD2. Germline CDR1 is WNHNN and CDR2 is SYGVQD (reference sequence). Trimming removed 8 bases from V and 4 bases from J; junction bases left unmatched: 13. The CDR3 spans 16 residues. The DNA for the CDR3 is TGCGCCAGCTCCTCAAGCGGGAGTTTCCCTTACAATGAGCAGTTCTTC. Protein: CASSSSGSFPYNEQFF.

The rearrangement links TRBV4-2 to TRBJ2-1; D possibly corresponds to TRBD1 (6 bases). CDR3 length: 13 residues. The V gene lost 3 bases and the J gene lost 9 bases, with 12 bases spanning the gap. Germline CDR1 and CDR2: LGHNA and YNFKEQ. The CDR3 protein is CASSHRQVSEQFF. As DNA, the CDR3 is TGTGCCAGCAGCCATCGACAGGTTAGTGAGCAGTTCTTC.

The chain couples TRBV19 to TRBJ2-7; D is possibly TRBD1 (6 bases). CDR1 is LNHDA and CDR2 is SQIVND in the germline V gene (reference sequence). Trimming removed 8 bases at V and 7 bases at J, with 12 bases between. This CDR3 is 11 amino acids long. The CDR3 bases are TGTGCCAGTCAGGGGCTGGGTGAGCAGTACTTC. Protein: CASQGLGEQYF.

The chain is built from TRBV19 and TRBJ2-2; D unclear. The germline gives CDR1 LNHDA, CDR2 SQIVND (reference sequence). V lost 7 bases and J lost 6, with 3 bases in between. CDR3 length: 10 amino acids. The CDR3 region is CASKAGELFF. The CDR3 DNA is TGTGCCAGTAAGGCCGGGGAGCTGTTTTTT.

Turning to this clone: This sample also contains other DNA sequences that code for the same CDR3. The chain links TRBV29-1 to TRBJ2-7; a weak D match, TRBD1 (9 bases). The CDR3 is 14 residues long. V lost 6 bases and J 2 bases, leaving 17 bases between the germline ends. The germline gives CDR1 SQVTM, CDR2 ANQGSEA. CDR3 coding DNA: TGCAGCGTCGCGGGGGGACAGGGAGCCTACGAGCAGTACTTC. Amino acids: CSVAGGQGAYEQYF.

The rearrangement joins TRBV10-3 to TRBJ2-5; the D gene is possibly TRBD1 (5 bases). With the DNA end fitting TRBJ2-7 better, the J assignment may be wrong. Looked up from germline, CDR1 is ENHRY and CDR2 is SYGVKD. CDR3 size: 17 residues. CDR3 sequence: CAIRNPLGRAGSYEQYF. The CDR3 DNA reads TGTGCCATCAGGAACCCCCTGGGCAGGGCAGGCTCCTACGAGCAGTACTTC.